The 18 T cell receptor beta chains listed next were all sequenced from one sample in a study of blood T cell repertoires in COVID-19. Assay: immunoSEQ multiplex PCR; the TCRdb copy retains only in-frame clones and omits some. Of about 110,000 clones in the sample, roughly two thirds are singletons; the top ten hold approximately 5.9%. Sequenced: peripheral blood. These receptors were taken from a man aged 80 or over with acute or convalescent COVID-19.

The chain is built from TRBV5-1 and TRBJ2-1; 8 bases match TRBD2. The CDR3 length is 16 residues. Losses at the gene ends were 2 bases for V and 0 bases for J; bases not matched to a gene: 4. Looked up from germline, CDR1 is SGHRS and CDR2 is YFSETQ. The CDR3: CASSLREGLSYNEQFF. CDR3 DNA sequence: TGCGCCAGCAGCTTACGGGAGGGCCTCTCCTACAATGAGCAGTTCTTC.

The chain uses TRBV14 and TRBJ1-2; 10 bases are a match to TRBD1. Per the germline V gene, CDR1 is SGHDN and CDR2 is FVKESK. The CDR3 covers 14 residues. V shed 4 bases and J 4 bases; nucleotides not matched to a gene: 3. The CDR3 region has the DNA TGTGCCAGCAGCCCGACAGGGGGCACCTATGGCTACACCTTC. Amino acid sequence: CASSPTGGTYGYTF.

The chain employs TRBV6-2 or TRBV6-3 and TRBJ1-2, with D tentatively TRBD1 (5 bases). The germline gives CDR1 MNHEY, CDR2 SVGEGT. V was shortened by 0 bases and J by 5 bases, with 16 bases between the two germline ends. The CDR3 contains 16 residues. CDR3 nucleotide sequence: TGTGCCAGCAGTTACTCCGGGGCCTCGGAGGGGTATGGCTACACCTTC. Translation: CASSYSGASEGYGYTF.

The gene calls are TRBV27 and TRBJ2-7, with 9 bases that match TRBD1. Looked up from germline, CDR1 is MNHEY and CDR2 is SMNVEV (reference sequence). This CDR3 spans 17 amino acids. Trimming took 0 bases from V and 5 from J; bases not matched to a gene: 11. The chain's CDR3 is CASSLSVPGTGMNEQYF. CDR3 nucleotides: TGTGCCAGCAGTTTATCGGTACCCGGGACAGGGATGAACGAGCAGTACTTC.

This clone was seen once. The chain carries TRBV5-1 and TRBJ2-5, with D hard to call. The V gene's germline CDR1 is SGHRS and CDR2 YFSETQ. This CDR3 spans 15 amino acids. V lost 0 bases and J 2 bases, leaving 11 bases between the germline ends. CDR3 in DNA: TGCGCCAGCAGCTTGGGGTTGCCGCGTCAAGAGACCCAGTACTTC. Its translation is CASSLGLPRQETQYF.

The DNA of the CDR3 is TGTGCCAGCAGCCACACGGAGGACAGTAATGAAAAACTGTTTTTT. Protein sequence: CASSHTEDSNEKLFF. The rearrangement links TRBV4-2 to TRBJ1-4; TRBD1 is a possible D gene (6 bases). This CDR3 has 15 amino acids. The ends were cut back, 3 bases at V and 4 bases at J, with 12 bases in the middle. Germline loops: CDR1 LGHNA, CDR2 YNFKEQ.

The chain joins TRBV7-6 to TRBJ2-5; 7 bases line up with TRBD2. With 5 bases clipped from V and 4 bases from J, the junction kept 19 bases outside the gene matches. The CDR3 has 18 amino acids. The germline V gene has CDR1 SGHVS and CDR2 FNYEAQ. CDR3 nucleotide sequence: TGTGCCAGCAGCCAGGCCCTAACTAGCGTCCCCCCCCCAGAGACCCAGTACTTC. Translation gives CASSQALTSVPPPETQYF.

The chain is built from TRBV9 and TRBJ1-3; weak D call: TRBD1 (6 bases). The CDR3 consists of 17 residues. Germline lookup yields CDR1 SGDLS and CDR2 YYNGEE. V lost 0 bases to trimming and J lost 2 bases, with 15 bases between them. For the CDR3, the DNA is TGTGCCAGCAGCGTAGCGGCAGGGGAATGGACTGGAAACACCATATATTTT. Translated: CASSVAAGEWTGNTIYF.

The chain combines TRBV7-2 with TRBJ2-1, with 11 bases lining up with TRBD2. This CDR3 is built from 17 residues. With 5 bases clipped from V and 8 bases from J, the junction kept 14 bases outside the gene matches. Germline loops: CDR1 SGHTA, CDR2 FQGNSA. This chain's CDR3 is CASSLLGSGREGDEQFF. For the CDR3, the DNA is TGTGCCAGCAGCCTCCTGGGTAGCGGGAGGGAGGGAGATGAGCAGTTCTTC.

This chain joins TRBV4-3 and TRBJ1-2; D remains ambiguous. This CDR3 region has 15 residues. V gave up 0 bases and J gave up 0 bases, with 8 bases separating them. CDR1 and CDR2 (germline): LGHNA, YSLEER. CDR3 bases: TGCGCCAGCAGCCAAGATCTTGCAGCTAACTATGGCTACACCTTC. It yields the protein CASSQDLAANYGYTF.

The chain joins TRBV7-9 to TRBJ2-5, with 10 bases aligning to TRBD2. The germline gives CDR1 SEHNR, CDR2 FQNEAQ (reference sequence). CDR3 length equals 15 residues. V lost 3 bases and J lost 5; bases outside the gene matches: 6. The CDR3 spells CASSFLAGVVETQYF. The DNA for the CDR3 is TGTGCCAGCAGCTTCCTAGCGGGAGTCGTGGAGACCCAGTACTTC.

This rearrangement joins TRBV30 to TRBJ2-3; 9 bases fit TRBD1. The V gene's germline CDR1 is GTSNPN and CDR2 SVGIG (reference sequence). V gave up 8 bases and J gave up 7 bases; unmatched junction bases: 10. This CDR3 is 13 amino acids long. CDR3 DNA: TGTGCCCTTACCGGGACAGGGAGGCATACGCAGTATTTT. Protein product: CALTGTGRHTQYF.

This CDR3 is CASSLWADSPGNEQYF. The CDR3 nucleotides are TGTGCCAGCAGCTTGTGGGCGGACTCTCCGGGGAACGAGCAGTACTTC. The chain carries TRBV7-9 and TRBJ2-7, with TRBD2 as a possible D gene (5 bases). This CDR3 comprises 16 residues. Trimming took off 3 bases at V and 5 bases at J, with 20 bases between the two ends. The germline CDR1 and CDR2 sequences are SEHNR and FQNEAQ (reference sequence). The complete variable domain, with remaining parts taken from reference TRBV7-9 and TRBJ2-7, reads DTGVSQNPRHKITKRGQNVTFRCDPISEHNRLYWYRQTLGQGPEFLTYFQNEAQLEKSRLLSDRFSAERPKGSFSTLEIQRTEQGDSAMYLCASSLWADSPGNEQYFGPGTRLTVT.

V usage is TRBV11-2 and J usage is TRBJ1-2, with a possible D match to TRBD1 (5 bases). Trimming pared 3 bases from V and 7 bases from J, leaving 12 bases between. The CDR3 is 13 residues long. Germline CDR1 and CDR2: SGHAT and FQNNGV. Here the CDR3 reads CASSFILRGGYTF. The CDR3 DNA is TGTGCCAGCAGCTTTATCTTAAGGGGTGGCTACACCTTC. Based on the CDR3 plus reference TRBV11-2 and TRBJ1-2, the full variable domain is EAGVAQSPRYKIIEKRQSVAFWCNPISGHATLYWYQQILGQGPKLLIQFQNNGVVDDSQLPKDRFSAERLKGVDSTLKIQPAKLEDSAVYLCASSFILRGGYTFGSGTRLTVV.

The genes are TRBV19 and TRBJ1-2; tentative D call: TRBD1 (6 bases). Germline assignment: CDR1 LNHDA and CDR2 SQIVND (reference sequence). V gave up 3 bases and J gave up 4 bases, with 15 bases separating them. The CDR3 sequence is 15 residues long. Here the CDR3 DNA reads TGTGCCAGTAGTATGAGTCGGCAGGGGACCTATGGCTACACCTTC. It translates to CASSMSRQGTYGYTF. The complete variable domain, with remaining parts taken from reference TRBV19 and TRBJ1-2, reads DGGITQSPKYLFRKEGQNVTLSCEQNLNHDAMYWYRQDPGQGLRLIYYSQIVNDFQKGDIAEGYSVSREKKESFPLTVTSAQKNPTAFYLCASSMSRQGTYGYTFGSGTRLTVV.

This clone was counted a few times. CDR3 DNA sequence: TGTGCCAGCAGCCCCTCAGGACTAGCGGGGCCTCAGGATACGCAGTATTTT. Its translation: CASSPSGLAGPQDTQYF. This sequence joins TRBV28 and TRBJ2-3; 12 positions agree with TRBD2. CDR1 is MDHEN and CDR2 is SYDVKM in the germline V gene. CDR3 size: 17 residues. The J segment lost 6 bases and the V segment lost 6 bases, leaving 13 bases of the junction unmatched.

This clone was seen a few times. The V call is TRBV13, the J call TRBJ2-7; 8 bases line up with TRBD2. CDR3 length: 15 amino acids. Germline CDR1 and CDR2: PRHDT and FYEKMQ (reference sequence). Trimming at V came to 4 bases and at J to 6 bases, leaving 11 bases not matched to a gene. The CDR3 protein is CASSSSGRSIGEQYF. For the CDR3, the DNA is TGTGCCAGCAGCTCGAGCGGGAGAAGCATAGGCGAGCAGTACTTC.

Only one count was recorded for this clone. CDR3 coding DNA: TGTGCCAGCAGCTTGGCCCTGGGAGCTAATTCACCCCTCCACTTT. It specifies CASSLALGANSPLHF. The chain recombines TRBV5-4 with TRBJ1-6; no clear D gene. The CDR3 spans 15 residues. V lost 0 bases and J 6 bases, leaving 10 bases between the germline ends. Germline lookup yields CDR1 SGHNT and CDR2 YYREEE (reference sequence).